This T cell receptor (beta chain) derives from a study of control samples from healthy donors and cancer patients. Clones were read by immunoSEQ multiplex PCR, and TCRdb kept only the in-frame ones, dropping some. The sample records under 150,000 clones, around nine tenths being singletons. Germline V CDR1 and CDR2: SGDLS, YYNGEE. J was trimmed by 1 base and V by 5 bases; bases with no gene match: 17. The length of the CDR3 is 19 residues. This TCR came from a woman in her 70s in good health. Input material: blood. The chain links TRBV9 to TRBJ2-3; TRBD2 matches at 9 bases. Here the CDR3 DNA reads TGTGCCAGCAGTCTTGTTCAGGAGCCTAGCGGGAAAGGCACAGATACGCAGTATTTT. Translating gives CASSLVQEPSGKGTDTQYF.